This entry lists 14 T cell receptor beta chains sequenced from one sample in a study of immune evolution from preneoplasia to lung adenocarcinoma. Sequencing used immunoSEQ multiplex PCR; TCRdb keeps in-frame clones, though not all of them. Of about 16,000 clones in the sample, approximately 86% were seen once. The sample comprised FFPE invasive lung adenocarcinoma tissue. These receptors originate from a person aged 70 to 85 with invasive lung adenocarcinoma.

DNA of the CDR3: TGCGCCAGCAGCTTGACTGGGTCTGGGACTAATGAAAAACTGTTTTTT. This translates into CASSLTGSGTNEKLFF. The V call is TRBV5-1, the J call TRBJ1-4; D is unresolved. This CDR3 is built from 16 residues. Trimming removed 1 base from V and 2 bases from J, with 12 bases in between. The germline V gene has CDR1 SGHRS and CDR2 YFSETQ.

This chain links TRBV5-4 with TRBJ1-4, with 7 positions matching TRBD1. This CDR3 region has 14 residues. CDR1 SGHNT and CDR2 YYREEE come from the germline V gene (reference sequence). V was pared by 3 bases and J by 8 bases, with 7 bases of the junction left unmatched. CDR3: CASSSTTGTEKLFF. The CDR3 coding sequence is TGTGCCAGCAGCTCAACGACAGGGACCGAAAAACTGTTTTTT.

This sequence joins TRBV25-1 and TRBJ2-7; TRBD1 is a possible D gene (5 bases). The germline V gene has CDR1 MGHDK and CDR2 SYGVNS. Deletions cut 4 bases from V and 2 bases from J, with 12 bases between. This CDR3 is built from 14 residues. The CDR3 nucleotides read TGTGCCAGCAGTGCGGCAGGGCTACCCTACGAGCAGTACTTC. Amino acid sequence: CASSAAGLPYEQYF.

The chain uses TRBV5-1 and TRBJ2-1; 16 bases map to TRBD2. Germline CDR1 is SGHRS and CDR2 is YFSETQ. The V gene end was trimmed by 4 bases and the J gene end by 9 bases; junction bases not matched to a gene: 4. This CDR3 is 15 amino acids long. CDR3 region: CASSPGTSGGGEQFF. As DNA, the CDR3 is TGCGCCAGCAGCCCCGGGACTAGCGGGGGGGGTGAGCAGTTCTTC.

The chain uses TRBV9 and TRBJ1-5; D call uncertain. Germline CDR1 SGDLS, CDR2 YYNGEE. This CDR3 has 15 amino acids. Trimming removed 0 bases at V and 4 bases at J, with 11 bases between. Here the CDR3 DNA reads TGTGCCAGCAGCGTAGGGTCAGCCCTAAATCAGCCCCAGCATTTT. Translation: CASSVGSALNQPQHF.

The chain uses TRBV10-2 and TRBJ1-5; perhaps TRBD1 as D (6 bases). Germline V gene lookup returns CDR1 WSHSY and CDR2 SAAADI. CDR3 length: 15 residues. Trimming removed 6 bases at V and 2 bases at J, with 14 bases between. This CDR3 reads CASRLGGQGNQPQHF. CDR3 DNA sequence: TGCGCCAGCAGACTTGGGGGGCAGGGCAATCAGCCCCAGCATTTT.

This clone appeared a few times. The chain employs TRBV19 and TRBJ2-3, with D maybe TRBD2 (6 bases). Trimming took off 3 bases at V and 0 bases at J, with 13 bases between the two ends. This CDR3 comprises 16 residues. Germline values: CDR1 LNHDA, CDR2 SQIVND (reference sequence). The CDR3 region is CASSITMAGSTDTQYF. The CDR3 nucleotides read TGTGCCAGTAGTATCACAATGGCGGGGAGCACAGATACGCAGTATTTT.

CDR3 in DNA: TGTGCCAGCAGTTTACGGGCTCGGCGGGACTACGAGCAGTACTTC. It translates to CASSLRARRDYEQYF. The rearrangement uses TRBV27 and TRBJ2-7; weak D call: TRBD2 (6 bases). The CDR3 is 15 residues long. The germline V gene encodes CDR1 MNHEY and CDR2 SMNVEV (reference sequence). V was shortened by 2 bases and J by 3 bases, with 14 bases between the two germline ends.

The chain recombines TRBV5-1 with TRBJ2-5; no clear D gene. Germline V gene sequence: CDR1 SGHRS, CDR2 YFSETQ. This CDR3 region has 14 residues. Trimming pared 4 bases from V and 0 bases from J, leaving 10 bases between. DNA of the CDR3: TGCGCCAGCAGCCCAGGACGGAACCAAGAGACCCAGTACTTC. Amino acids: CASSPGRNQETQYF.

In nucleotides, the CDR3 is TGTGCCAGCAGTTTAGGTCTAGGAGGGAACAATGAGCAGTTCTTC. Its translation is CASSLGLGGNNEQFF. This rearrangement joins TRBV27 to TRBJ2-1; maybe TRBD2 (6 bases). Between the trimmed V and J ends, which lost 2 bases and 5 bases, there was a span of 13 bases. The germline gives CDR1 MNHEY, CDR2 SMNVEV (reference sequence). The CDR3 loop spans 15 amino acids.

J is TRBJ1-1 and V is TRBV2; 7 bases are a match to TRBD1. CDR3 length equals 17 residues. In germline, CDR1 is SNHLY, CDR2 FYNNEI. V gave up 4 bases and J gave up 3 bases; unmatched junction bases: 14. CDR3 bases: TGTGCCAGCAGTGCCGGACAGGCAGTTGGCGTGCACACTGAAGCTTTCTTT. Protein product: CASSAGQAVGVHTEAFF.

J is TRBJ2-2 and V is TRBV14; 7 positions agree with TRBD2. Trimming at V came to 3 bases and at J to 4 bases, leaving 8 bases not matched to a gene. This CDR3 comprises 16 residues. CDR1 is SGHDN and CDR2 is FVKESK in the germline V gene. CDR3 bases: TGTGCCAGCAGCCATTCAGCGGGGCGAGGCACCGGGGAGCTGTTTTTT. This encodes CASSHSAGRGTGELFF.

As DNA, the CDR3 is TGCAGTGTGCCGGGGGCGGTTGACTACACCTTC. This translates into CSVPGAVDYTF. J is TRBJ1-2 and V is TRBV20-1, with a weak D call TRBD1 (6 bases). Looked up from germline, CDR1 is DFQATT and CDR2 is SNEGSKA (reference sequence). The V and J ends lost 7 bases and 10 bases respectively, with 16 bases between them. The CDR3 has 11 residues.

V is TRBV27 and J is TRBJ1-1, with a possible D match to TRBD1 (5 bases). Trimming cost V 1 base and J 3 bases, with 9 bases left between them. Germline CDR1 is MNHEY and CDR2 is SMNVEV (reference sequence). The CDR3 contains 14 residues. The CDR3 sequence is CASSLYSGDTEAFF. CDR3 bases: TGTGCCAGCAGTTTATATTCGGGGGACACTGAAGCTTTCTTT.